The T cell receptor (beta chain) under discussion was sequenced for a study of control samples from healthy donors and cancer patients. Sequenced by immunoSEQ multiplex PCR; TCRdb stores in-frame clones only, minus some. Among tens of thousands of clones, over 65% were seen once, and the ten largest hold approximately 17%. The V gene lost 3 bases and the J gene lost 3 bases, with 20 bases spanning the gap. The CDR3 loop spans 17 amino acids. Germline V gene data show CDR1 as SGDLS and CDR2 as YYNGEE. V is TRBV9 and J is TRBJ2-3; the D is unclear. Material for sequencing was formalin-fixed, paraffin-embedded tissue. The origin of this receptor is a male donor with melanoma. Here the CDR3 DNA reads TGTGCCAGCAGCGAGCGAATTGGGGTCCACGGGACAGATACGCAGTATTTT. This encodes CASSERIGVHGTDTQYF.